This T cell receptor (beta chain) was observed in a study of cytomegalovirus exposure and HLA in healthy donors. Overall study findings and caveats: Sequences of the TCR beta chain were said to predict the HLA-A and HLA-B alleles of most subjects accurately.

The PCR used 60 Vbeta and 13 Jbeta primers. Here immunoSEQ multiplex PCR was the method, and the copy in TCRdb shows in-frame clones only, minus some. Altogether over 250,000 clones are present, 72% being singletons, with the ten largest covering about 2.2%. There are 15 residues in the CDR3. Germline V gives CDR1 LNHDA, CDR2 SQIVND (reference sequence). V lost 4 bases and J lost 2; bases outside the gene matches: 3. A note on this clone: Its matching antigen is unknown.

What was sequenced was PBMCs. This sequence joins TRBV19 and TRBJ1-5, with 9 positions matching TRBD1. This sequence was found in a female donor in good health and CMV-seronegative. The CDR3 coding sequence is TGTGCCAGTAGTAGGACAGGGGAGGGCAATCAGCCCCAGCATTTT. The encoded protein is CASSRTGEGNQPQHF.